This T cell receptor beta chain was sequenced during a study of identical twins. General observations from the study: Beta out-of-frame sequences showed weaker excess sharing between twins.

TCRdb re-called the 5' RACE reads through MiXCR, storing one row per CDR3 protein. Seen here are fewer than 900,000 distinct CDR3 sequences, 21% observed once, and the top ten hold about 4.3%. Trimming took off 4 bases at V and 3 bases at J, with 4 bases between the two ends. The CDR3 has 12 amino acids. Germline V gives CDR1 SGDLS, CDR2 YYNGEE. At least ten counts were recorded for this clonotype. No antigen is known for it. All of the donors were Caucasians in good health. The data were also submitted as part of a second study, on T cells expressing NK-cell markers. Per that paper: Within several experiments, an anti-gamma-delta TCR antibody kept the sorting limited to alpha-beta TCR T cells.

The gene calls are TRBV9 and TRBJ2-2; D gene uncertain. The sequenced material came from PBMCs. The clonotype was recovered from a woman between 18 and 29 years old in good health. The CDR3, as DNA: TGTGCCAGCAGCCCCTACACCGGGGAGCTGTTTTTT. Translating it yields CASSPYTGELFF.